This T cell receptor beta chain was recovered during a study of a mutant IDH1 vaccine in newly diagnosed glioma. The overall study: Patients were pretreated with radiotherapy, temozolomide, or both, mostly both.

The time point here: baseline, week 1 (first vaccination visit). Treatment reported: pre-vaccination baseline after standard-of-care therapy. The donors had new WHO grade 3 or 4 astrocytomas; these were IDH1-mutant and ATRX-lost. V lost 6 bases, J lost 5 bases, and 6 bases stayed unmatched. This CDR3 comprises 14 residues. The germline V gene has CDR1 LNHDA and CDR2 SQIVND (reference sequence). Only in-frame clones appear in the TCRdb table, and some are missing; sequencing was by immunoSEQ multiplex PCR. The profile covers about 68,000 clones, with approximately 79% appearing a single time and approximately 8% taken by the ten largest.

The source is a man aged 45 to 65 with glioma. The chain couples TRBV19 to TRBJ1-1; 10 bases map to TRBD1. Sequenced here: PBMCs, sampled from a glioma patient treated with radiotherapy, temozolomide or both. Here the CDR3 reads CASSGQGGETEAFF. DNA of the CDR3: TGTGCCAGTAGCGGACAGGGGGGAGAGACTGAAGCTTTCTTT.